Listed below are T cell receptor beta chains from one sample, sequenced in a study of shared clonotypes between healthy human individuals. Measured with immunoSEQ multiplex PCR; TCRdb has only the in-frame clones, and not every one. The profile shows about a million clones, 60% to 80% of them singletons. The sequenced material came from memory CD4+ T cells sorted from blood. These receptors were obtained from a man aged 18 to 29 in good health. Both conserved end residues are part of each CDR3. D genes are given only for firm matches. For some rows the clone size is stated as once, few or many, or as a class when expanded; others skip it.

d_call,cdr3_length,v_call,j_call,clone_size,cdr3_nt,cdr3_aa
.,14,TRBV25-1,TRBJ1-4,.,TGTGCCAGCAGTGAATTTGCGAAGAGAGAAAAACTGTTTTTT,CASSEFAKREKLFF
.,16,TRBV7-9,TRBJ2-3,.,TGTGCCAGCAGTCGTGCCGAAGGGGCCGGCACAGATACGCAGTATTTT,CASSRAEGAGTDTQYF
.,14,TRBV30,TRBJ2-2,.,TGTGCCCAGAGAGACAGGATGAACACCGGGGAGCTGTTTTTT,CAQRDRMNTGELFF
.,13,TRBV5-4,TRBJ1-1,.,TGTGCCAGCAGGGCAGCTCAGAACACTGAAGCTTTCTTT,CASRAAQNTEAFF
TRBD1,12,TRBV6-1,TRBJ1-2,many,TGTGCCAGCCATGGGACAGATTATGGCTACACCTTC,CASHGTDYGYTF
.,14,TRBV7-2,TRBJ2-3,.,TGTGCCAGCAGCTTCGGACCTAGCACAGATACGCAGTATTTT,CASSFGPSTDTQYF
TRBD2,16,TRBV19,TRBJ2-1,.,TGTGCCAGTAGTACAGAGACTAGCGGGAGGGCACGCGAGCAGTTCTTC,CASSTETSGRAREQFF
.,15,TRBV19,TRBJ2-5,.,TGTGCCAGTAGTATTCATTACGGCAGTCAAGAGACCCAGTACTTC,CASSIHYGSQETQYF
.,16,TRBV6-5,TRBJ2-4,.,TGTGCCAGCAGTTCCCTCCGCGGTCGTGTGGAAAACATTCAGTACTTC,CASSSLRGRVENIQYF
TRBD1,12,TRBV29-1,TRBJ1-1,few,TGCAGCGTTCAACCAGGGGGGACTGAAGCTTTCTTT,CSVQPGGTEAFF
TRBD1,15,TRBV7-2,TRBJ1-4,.,TGTGCCAGCAGCTTAGCGAGGACAGGCGCTGAAAAACTGTTTTTT,CASSLARTGAEKLFF
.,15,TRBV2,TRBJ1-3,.,TGTGCCAGCAGTGAGGGTTCAGGGACTGGAAACACCATATATTTT,CASSEGSGTGNTIYF
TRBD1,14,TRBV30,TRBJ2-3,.,TGTGCCTGGGGACAGGGGGCTAAAGCAGATACGCAGTATTTT,CAWGQGAKADTQYF
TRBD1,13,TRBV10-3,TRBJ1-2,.,TGTGCCGCCCGGGACAGGGTCAACTATGGCTACACCTTC,CAARDRVNYGYTF
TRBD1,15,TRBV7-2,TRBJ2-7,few,TGTGCCAGCAGCTTAGCATTCGGACAGGGGCACGAGCAGTACTTC,CASSLAFGQGHEQYF
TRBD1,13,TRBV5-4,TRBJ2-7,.,TGTGCCAGCAGTCAAGGACAGGAGTACGAGCAGTACTTC,CASSQGQEYEQYF
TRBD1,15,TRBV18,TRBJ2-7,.,TGTGCCAGCTCACGGGGACAGGGGCCAACCTACGAGCAGTACTTC,CASSRGQGPTYEQYF
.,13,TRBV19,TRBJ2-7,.,TGTGCCACCCGAGGGGGGTTAACCTACGAGCAGTACTTC,CATRGGLTYEQYF
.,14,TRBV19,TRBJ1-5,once,TGTGCCAGTAGTATCCCACAGGGAGGTCAGCCCCAGCATTTT,CASSIPQGGQPQHF
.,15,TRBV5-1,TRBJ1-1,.,TGCGCCAGCAGCCTGGACGTCCAAAAGAACACTGAAGCTTTCTTT,CASSLDVQKNTEAFF
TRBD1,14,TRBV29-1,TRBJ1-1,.,TGCAGCGGTGGTCACAGGGGGCTGCACACTGAAGCTTTCTTT,CSGGHRGLHTEAFF
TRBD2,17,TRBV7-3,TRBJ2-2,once,TGTGCCAGCAGCTTACCTAGCGGGGGAGCGAACACCGGGGAGCTGTTTTTT,CASSLPSGGANTGELFF
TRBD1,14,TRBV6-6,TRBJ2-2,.,TGTGCCAGCAGAGGACAGGGATACACCGGGGAGCTGTTTTTT,CASRGQGYTGELFF
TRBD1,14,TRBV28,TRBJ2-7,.,TGTGCCAGCAGTGGGACAGAGAGCTCCTACGAGCAGTACTTC,CASSGTESSYEQYF
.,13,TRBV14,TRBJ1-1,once,TGTGCCAGCAGCCTACAAACTAACACTGAAGCTTTCTTT,CASSLQTNTEAFF
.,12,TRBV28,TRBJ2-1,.,TGTGCCAGCACTCGGGGTTACAATGAGCAGTTCTTC,CASTRGYNEQFF
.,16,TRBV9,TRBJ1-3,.,TGTGCCAGCAGCGGTACCCACGGGACATCTGGAAACACCATATATTTT,CASSGTHGTSGNTIYF
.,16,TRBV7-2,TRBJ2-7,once,TGTGCCAGCAGCTTAGTGGGGGACCCTATCTCCTACGAGCAGTACTTC,CASSLVGDPISYEQYF
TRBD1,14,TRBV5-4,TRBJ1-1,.,TGTGCCAGCAGCAGTGACAGGGCGGCCACTGAAGCTTTCTTT,CASSSDRAATEAFF
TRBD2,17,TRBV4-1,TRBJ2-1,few,TGCGCCAGCAGCCAGAGCCCACTAGCGGGACTGGGCAATGAGCAGTTCTTC,CASSQSPLAGLGNEQFF
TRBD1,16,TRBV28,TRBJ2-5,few,TGTGCCAGCAGTTCCACGGGACAGGGGTTGGGAGAGACCCAGTACTTC,CASSSTGQGLGETQYF
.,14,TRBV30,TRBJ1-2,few,TGTGCCTGGACCATGTTGGGGGTGATCTATGGCTACACCTTC,CAWTMLGVIYGYTF
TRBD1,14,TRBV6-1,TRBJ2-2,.,TGTGCCAGCACCCGGGACAGAAACACCGGGGAGCTGTTTTTT,CASTRDRNTGELFF
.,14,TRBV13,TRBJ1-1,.,TGTGCCAGCACCAAAGCGGGGGCGAACACTGAAGCTTTCTTT,CASTKAGANTEAFF
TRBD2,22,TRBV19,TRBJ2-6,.,TGTGCCAGTAGTATAGCGTTCCCCCGGACTAGCGGGGGAATCGGTGGGGCCAACGTCCTGACTTTC,CASSIAFPRTSGGIGGANVLTF
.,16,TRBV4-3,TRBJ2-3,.,TGCGCCAGCAGCATTGGGCCGGGAACAAGCACAGATACGCAGTATTTT,CASSIGPGTSTDTQYF
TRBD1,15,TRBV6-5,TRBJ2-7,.,TGTGCCAGCAGTTACTGGGGGACAGATCTACGCGAGCAGTACTTC,CASSYWGTDLREQYF
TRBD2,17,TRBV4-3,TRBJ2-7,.,TGCGCCAGCAGCCAAGATCAGTCGGGAGGGAGCTCCTACGAGCAGTACTTC,CASSQDQSGGSSYEQYF
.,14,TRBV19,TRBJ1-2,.,TGTGCCAGTACCCATAGTCGGTCGGATACTGGCTACACCTTC,CASTHSRSDTGYTF
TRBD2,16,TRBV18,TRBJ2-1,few,TGTGCCAGCTCACCACTAATCCGGGGGGCCTACAATGAGCAGTTCTTC,CASSPLIRGAYNEQFF
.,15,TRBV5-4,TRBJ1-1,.,TGTGCCAGCAGCTGGAGGGATGCTACGAACACTGAAGCTTTCTTT,CASSWRDATNTEAFF
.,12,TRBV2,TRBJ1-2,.,TGTGCCAGCAGTGGGGGGGTCGGTGGCTACACCTTC,CASSGGVGGYTF
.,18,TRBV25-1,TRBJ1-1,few,TGTGCCAGCAGCCACTATAAGACCTGGCAACAGGGAGGAGAAGGAGCTTTCTTT,CASSHYKTWQQGGEGAFF
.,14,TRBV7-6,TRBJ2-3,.,TGTGCCAGCAGCTCTGGACTGGGGGTAGGGCCGCAGTATTTT,CASSSGLGVGPQYF
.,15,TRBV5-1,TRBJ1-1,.,TGCGCCAGCAGCTTGTATGGGGGTGGGAACACTGAAGCTTTCTTT,CASSLYGGGNTEAFF
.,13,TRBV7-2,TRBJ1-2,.,TGTGCCAGCAGCCCCGGGACGGGCTATGGCTACACCTTC,CASSPGTGYGYTF